This T cell receptor (beta chain) stems from a study of blood T cell repertoires in COVID-19. Only in-frame clones appear in the TCRdb table, and some are missing; sequencing was by immunoSEQ multiplex PCR. The table shows about 120,000 clones, with 85% to 90% occurring only once. Per the germline V gene, CDR1 is SNHLY and CDR2 is FYNNEI. There are 18 residues in the CDR3. V lost 2 bases to trimming and J lost 1 base; unmatched junction nucleotides: 6. What was sequenced was peripheral blood. The receptor was isolated from a human donor with acute or convalescent COVID-19. The donor label of this sample is uncertain. V and J are TRBV2 and TRBJ1-4, with TRBD1 identical over 11 bases. The CDR3 protein is CASSEPGQGAVTNEKLFF. The CDR3 DNA reads as TGTGCCAGCAGTGAACCAGGACAGGGGGCGGTAACTAATGAAAAACTGTTTTTT. Full variable domain (missing parts from reference TRBV2 and TRBJ1-4): EPEVTQTPSHQVTQMGQEVILRCVPISNHLYFYWYRQILGQKVEFLVSFYNNEISEKSEIFDDQFSVERPDGSNFTLKIRSTKLEDSAMYFCASSEPGQGAVTNEKLFFGSGTQLSVL.